This T cell receptor beta chain is drawn from a study of glioma-infiltrating T cells after dendritic cell vaccination (dated by TCRdb to 2016 to 2018). Context from the whole study: Of the roughly 15 glioblastoma patients in the cohort, all drawn from Phase I and II dendritic cell vaccination trials, 9 were newly diagnosed and 6 had recurrent disease. Patients received autologous tumor lysate-pulsed dendritic cell vaccination between about 2002 and 2013. Three intradermal dendritic cell vaccine injections were administered to patients at biweekly intervals in the arm below the axilla. In glioblastoma patients vaccinated with dendritic cells, deep sequencing of TCR beta CDR3 regions served to measure tumor-infiltrating lymphocyte content and to compare repertoires between tumor and blood. The vaccine was prepared from monocyte-derived dendritic cells that were cultured for seven days with IL-4 and GM-CSF and then pulsed overnight with autologous tumor lysate. Survival after dendritic cell vaccination was correlated with TCR sequencing metrics, including TIL content and tumor-blood repertoire overlap. Overall study outcomes, separate from this receptor: TCR clonality showed no direct relationship with survival, which suggests that a diverse polyclonal response may be important. The three-group TCR overlap response model was characterized as speculative, and prospective validation of the model was stated to be required. The cohort was small and heterogeneous, few patients had complete blood and tumor sets, and even fewer had initial-recurrent tumor pairs. Higher estimated pretreatment TIL content predicted longer time to progression and overall survival after dendritic cell vaccination.

Using the immunoSEQ assay, TCRB CDR3 regions were amplified from 2 to 2.5 micrograms of genomic DNA, or from all available DNA when less than that was on hand. Multiplex PCR used 60 forward primers for TCR V beta segments and 13 reverse primers for J beta segments. To estimate the number of reads per starting template, synthetic control templates were added to each sample at limiting dilution. Reads of 87 bp were generated by sequencing on the Illumina HiSeq System. Concerning the study's data processing: To remove PCR and sequencing errors, closely related sequences were merged with a nearest neighbor algorithm. TCR overlap was measured as the percentage of unique tumor TCR beta sequences that were also present in the peripheral blood of the same patient. In TCRdb, the immuneACCESS table is reduced to in-frame sequences with V and J assigned. These tables do not hold every clone; where another copy was compared, an unresolved V gene accounts for under half, and the others remain unexplained. From that table come the V and J calls and clone size; the DNA was used to work out D and trimming. The sample table lists more than 85,000 clones, almost 90% of them with a count of one. The ten most abundant clones make up 2.7% of the sample.

As for this clone: Its antigen is still unknown. Per-base qualities were not stored, and no clone one base away is much larger.

The sample's time point label, decoded: after dendritic cell vaccination, including at tumor progression/relapse. To be selected, patients needed enough residual fresh-frozen tumor tissue and more than two years of available survival data. Although molecular status otherwise differed among the glioblastoma patients, no patient had an isocitrate dehydrogenase mutation. PBMC collection took place before vaccination, two weeks after the third vaccination, and at tumor progression if progression occurred. The Qiagen DNeasy Blood extraction Kit was used for extraction of genomic DNA. V loses 0 bases, J loses 8 bases, and the germline ends lie 10 bases apart. The CDR3 runs 13 residues from the cysteine to the phenylalanine. Solely the CDR3 DNA is kept, with 39 bases framed from the first base. The germline V gene (reference sequence) yields LNHNV for CDR1 and YYDKDF for CDR2.

The sequence joins TRBV15 to TRBJ1-1; the D gene cannot be resolved reliably. This TCR came from a human donor with glioblastoma. Material: blood, obtained after dendritic cell vaccination. The CDR3 region reads CATSRDGRTEAFF. The DNA reads as follows: TGTGCCACCAGCAGAGATGGGAGAACAGAAGCTTTCTTT.